The 11 T cell receptor beta chains below were found in one sample sequenced in a study of PD-L1 blockade in urothelial cancer. Clones were read by immunoSEQ multiplex PCR, and TCRdb kept only the in-frame ones, dropping some. Altogether 100,000 to 150,000 clones are present, roughly 84% being singletons, with the ten largest covering 3.2%. Time point here: pretreatment peripheral blood. The sample was PBMCs, taken around atezolizumab (anti-PD-L1) treatment. The receptors were sampled from a man in his fifties or sixties with urothelial cancer.

As concerns this clone: This same CDR3 is encoded by further DNA sequences in the sample. The chain couples TRBV7-9 to TRBJ1-5; D remains unclear. The germline V gene has CDR1 SEHNR and CDR2 FQNEAQ (reference sequence). V dropped 1 base and J dropped 5 bases, with 6 bases sitting between them. The CDR3 extends over 13 amino acids. CDR3 DNA sequence: TGTGCCAGCAGCTTAGATCGTGATCAGCCCCAGCATTTT. Protein product: CASSLDRDQPQHF. Full variable domain (outside the CDR3, taken from reference TRBV7-9 and TRBJ1-5): DTGVSQNPRHKITKRGQNVTFRCDPISEHNRLYWYRQTLGQGPEFLTYFQNEAQLEKSRLLSDRFSAERPKGSFSTLEIQRTEQGDSAMYLCASSLDRDQPQHFGDGTRLSIL.

The chain links TRBV2 to TRBJ2-5, with D tentatively TRBD2 (6 bases). CDR3 length equals 12 residues. The germline V gene encodes CDR1 SNHLY and CDR2 FYNNEI. The V and J ends lost 2 bases and 8 bases respectively, with 9 bases between them. For the CDR3, the DNA is TGTGCCAGCAGTGAACTCGGGAGAACCCAGTACTTC. Its protein is CASSELGRTQYF.

The chain uses TRBV6-5 and TRBJ2-1, with D possibly being TRBD2 (6 bases). This CDR3 is 15 amino acids long. V gave up 6 bases and J gave up 6 bases, with 18 bases separating them. CDR1 MNHEY and CDR2 SVGAGI come from the germline V gene. The CDR3 spells CASSPPDGGFNEQFF. CDR3 coding DNA: TGTGCCAGCAGCCCCCCGGATGGAGGGTTCAATGAGCAGTTCTTC.

The genes are TRBV18 and TRBJ2-6; a weak D match, TRBD1 (5 bases). The CDR3 is 16 amino acids. V lost 6 bases, J lost 0 bases, and 12 bases lay in between. The germline V gene encodes CDR1 KGHSH and CDR2 LQKENI. CDR3 DNA sequence: TGTGCCAGCTCTCCCGACAGCAGCTCTGGGGCCAACGTCCTGACTTTC. Its translation: CASSPDSSSGANVLTF. The complete variable domain, with remaining parts taken from reference TRBV18 and TRBJ2-6, reads NAGVMQNPRHLVRRRGQEARLRCSPMKGHSHVYWYRQLPEEGLKFMVYLQKENIIDESGMPKERFSAEFPKEGPSILRIQQVVRGDSAAYFCASSPDSSSGANVLTFGAGSRLTVL.

For the CDR3, the DNA is TGTGCCAGCAGCCGACAAACCTACGAGCAGTACTTC. As protein: CASSRQTYEQYF. This chain links TRBV5-6 with TRBJ2-7, with unresolved D. CDR3 length: 12 residues. The germline V gene encodes CDR1 SGHDT and CDR2 YYEEEE. The V gene lost 4 bases and the J gene lost 2 bases, with 7 bases spanning the gap.

The chain recombines TRBV7-9 with TRBJ2-5; 11 bases agree with TRBD2. Germline loops: CDR1 SEHNR, CDR2 FQNEAQ (reference sequence). Trimming at V came to 2 bases and at J to 4 bases, leaving 6 bases not matched to a gene. This CDR3 comprises 16 residues. For the CDR3, the DNA is TGTGCCAGCAGCTTATTAGCGGGAGGGCCATCAGAGACCCAGTACTTC. Translating it yields CASSLLAGGPSETQYF.

The table lists this clone with a few counts. This chain joins TRBV6-5 and TRBJ1-3; TRBD1 is a possible D gene (5 bases). Trimming took off 6 bases at V and 7 bases at J, with 13 bases between the two ends. This CDR3 has 13 amino acids. Germline assignment: CDR1 MNHEY and CDR2 SVGAGI. The CDR3: CASRRDRGNTIYF. CDR3 DNA: TGTGCCAGCAGACGAGACAGAGGCAACACCATATATTTT.

J is TRBJ2-5 and V is TRBV7-9; D remains ambiguous. The ends were cut back, 2 bases at V and 4 bases at J, with 5 bases in the middle. CDR1 and CDR2 (germline): SEHNR, FQNEAQ (reference sequence). There are 12 residues in the CDR3. CDR3 residues: CASSLTLETQYF. Here the CDR3 DNA reads TGTGCCAGCAGCTTAACATTAGAGACCCAGTACTTC.

This clone was seen more than once but under ten times. This chain uses TRBV30 with TRBJ1-4, with no clear D. The ends were cut back, 0 bases at V and 3 bases at J, with 8 bases in the middle. This CDR3 region has 14 residues. CDR1 GTSNPN and CDR2 SVGIG come from the germline V gene (reference sequence). The DNA for the CDR3 is TGTGCCTGGAGTGTAGTGGCAGCTAATGAAAAACTGTTTTTT. This sequence encodes CAWSVVAANEKLFF.

The count of this clone is one. The J gene is TRBJ1-2, the V gene TRBV7-9; 7 positions agree with TRBD1. V dropped 4 bases and J dropped 2; count of bases not matched to a gene: 1. The CDR3 is 13 residues long. CDR1 is SEHNR and CDR2 is FQNEAQ in the germline V gene (reference sequence). As DNA, the CDR3 is TGTGCCAGCAGCTGGGACAGCAACTATGGCTACACCTTC. Translating it yields CASSWDSNYGYTF.

This clone was detected a few times. The chain recombines TRBV30 with TRBJ1-6; D is unresolved. Looked up from germline, CDR1 is GTSNPN and CDR2 is SVGIG (reference sequence). Trimming left V 0 bases short and J 7 bases short, with 7 bases between. The CDR3 totals 13 residues. The CDR3 sequence: CAWSVQANSPLHF. CDR3 DNA sequence: TGTGCCTGGAGTGTGCAGGCGAATTCACCCCTCCACTTT.